The sequence of this T cell receptor beta chain was determined in a study of T cell responses to AZD1222 COVID-19 vaccine. Sequencing used immunoSEQ multiplex PCR; TCRdb keeps in-frame clones, though not all of them. The sample includes about 88,000 clones, about 90% seen only once; the top ten take about 5.2%. The clonotype originates from an adult in good health. The sequencing used peripheral blood, collected on day 0 of AZD1222 vaccination.

The CDR3 reads CASSLGSVRNTGELFF. Here the CDR3 DNA reads TGTGCCAGCAGCTTGGGATCGGTTCGGAACACCGGGGAGCTGTTTTTT. The chain recombines TRBV11-2 with TRBJ2-2; unclear D gene. V lost 3 bases, J lost 1 base, and 12 bases lay in between. CDR1 and CDR2 from the germline V gene are SGHAT and FQNNGV. CDR3 length: 16 amino acids.